This T cell receptor beta chain was sequenced for a study of T cell responses to AZD1222 COVID-19 vaccine. In this sample, this clone turned up a few times. The antigen is unknown. Generated by immunoSEQ multiplex PCR, the TCRdb table keeps only in-frame clones and is missing some. Of 100,000 to 140,000 clones in the sample, around 92% were seen once. Overall study findings and caveats: Baseline serology detected seropositivity in only six or seven AZD1222 recipients. Females outnumbered males among donors, who were mostly white British; clonal diversity was possibly underestimated.

V was shortened by 2 bases and J by 0 bases, with 9 bases between the two germline ends. This CDR3 contains 15 residues. Germline V lookup: CDR1 SGHRS, CDR2 YFSETQ. Sequencing was performed on peripheral blood, taken on day 0 of AZD1222 vaccination. The chain employs TRBV5-1 and TRBJ2-1; no clear D gene. The sequence was obtained from an adult in good health. CDR3 nucleotides: TGCGCCAGCAGCTTCCTCGACGCCTCCTACAATGAGCAGTTCTTC. As protein: CASSFLDASYNEQFF.